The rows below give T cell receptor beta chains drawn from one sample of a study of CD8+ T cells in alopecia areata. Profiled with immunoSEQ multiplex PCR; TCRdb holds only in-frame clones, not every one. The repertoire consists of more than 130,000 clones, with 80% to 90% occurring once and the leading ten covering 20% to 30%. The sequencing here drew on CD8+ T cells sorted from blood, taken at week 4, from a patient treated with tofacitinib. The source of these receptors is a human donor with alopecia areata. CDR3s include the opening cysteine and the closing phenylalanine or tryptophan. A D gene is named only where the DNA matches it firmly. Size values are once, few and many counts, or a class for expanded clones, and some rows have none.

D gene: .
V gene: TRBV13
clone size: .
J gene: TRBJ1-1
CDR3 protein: CASSLGRTTPEAFF
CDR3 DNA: TGTGCCAGCAGCTTAGGGCGGACCACCCCTGAAGCTTTCTTT

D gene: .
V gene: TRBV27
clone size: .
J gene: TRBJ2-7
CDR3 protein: CASSLAGYYEQYF
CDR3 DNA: TGTGCCAGCAGTTTAGCAGGCTACTACGAGCAGTACTTC

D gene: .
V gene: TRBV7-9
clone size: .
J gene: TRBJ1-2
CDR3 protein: CASSLIGLQSNYGYTF
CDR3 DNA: TGTGCCAGCAGCTTAATCGGACTACAATCTAACTATGGCTACACCTTC

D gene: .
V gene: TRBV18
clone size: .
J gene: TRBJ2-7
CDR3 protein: CASSPPDLSSYEQYF
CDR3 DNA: TGTGCCAGCTCACCACCGGACCTGAGCTCCTACGAGCAGTACTTC

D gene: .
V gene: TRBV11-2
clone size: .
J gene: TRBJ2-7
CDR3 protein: CASSLDSRRRSSYEQYF
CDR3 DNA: TGTGCCAGCAGCTTAGATAGTCGGCGTAGGAGCTCCTACGAGCAGTACTTC

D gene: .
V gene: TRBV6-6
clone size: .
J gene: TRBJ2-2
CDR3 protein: CASQKPTGELFF
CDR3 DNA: TGTGCCAGTCAAAAGCCGACCGGGGAGCTGTTTTTT

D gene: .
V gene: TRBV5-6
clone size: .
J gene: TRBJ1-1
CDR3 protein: CASSLGGNTEAFF
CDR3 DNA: TGTGCCAGCAGCTTAGGAGGGAACACTGAAGCTTTCTTT

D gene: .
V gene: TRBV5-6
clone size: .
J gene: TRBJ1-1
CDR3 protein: CASRATGTVEAFF
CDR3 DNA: TGTGCCAGCAGGGCTACCGGGACGGTTGAAGCTTTCTTT

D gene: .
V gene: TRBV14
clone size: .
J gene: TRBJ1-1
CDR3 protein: CASSRLLGNTEAFF
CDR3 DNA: TGTGCCAGCAGCCGGTTGCTAGGGAACACTGAAGCTTTCTTT

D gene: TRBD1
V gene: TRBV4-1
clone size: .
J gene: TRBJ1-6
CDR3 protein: CASSQVWDRALYNSPLHF
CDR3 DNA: TGCGCCAGCAGCCAAGTATGGGACAGGGCCCTCTATAATTCACCCCTCCACTTT

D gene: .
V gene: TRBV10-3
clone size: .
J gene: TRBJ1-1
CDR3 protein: CAINERGGNTEAFF
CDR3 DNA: TGTGCCATCAACGAGAGGGGGGGAAACACTGAAGCTTTCTTT

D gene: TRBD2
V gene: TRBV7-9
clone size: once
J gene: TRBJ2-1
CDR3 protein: CASSPPRGYSYNEQFF
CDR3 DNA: TGTGCCAGCAGCCCCCCGCGGGGGTACTCCTACAATGAGCAGTTCTTC

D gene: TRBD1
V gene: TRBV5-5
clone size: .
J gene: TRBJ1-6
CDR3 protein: CASSDRDGSPLHF
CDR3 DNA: TGTGCCAGCAGCGACAGGGATGGCTCACCCCTCCACTTT

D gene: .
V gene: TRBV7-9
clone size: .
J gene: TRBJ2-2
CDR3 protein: CASRPGSPGELFF
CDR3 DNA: TGTGCCAGCAGACCAGGGTCCCCCGGGGAGCTGTTTTTT

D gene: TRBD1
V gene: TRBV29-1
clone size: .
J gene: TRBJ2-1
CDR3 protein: CSVHDRGRVHEQFF
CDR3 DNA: TGCAGCGTCCACGACAGGGGAAGGGTTCATGAGCAGTTCTTC

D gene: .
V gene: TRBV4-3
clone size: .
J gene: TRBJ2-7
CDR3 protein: CASSLLSSGGRPYEQYF
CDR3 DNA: TGCGCCAGCAGCCTTCTGAGTTCGGGGGGCCGCCCCTACGAGCAGTACTTC

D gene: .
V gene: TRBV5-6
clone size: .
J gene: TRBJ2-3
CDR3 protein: CASSFMTSSGYF
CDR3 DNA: TGTGCCAGCAGCTTTATGACCAGCAGCGGGTATTTT

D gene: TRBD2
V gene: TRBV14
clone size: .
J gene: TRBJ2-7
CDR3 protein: CASSYGTSFSEQYF
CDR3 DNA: TGTGCCAGCAGCTACGGGACTAGTTTCTCCGAGCAGTACTTC

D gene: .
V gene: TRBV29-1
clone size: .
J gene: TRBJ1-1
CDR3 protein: CSVESNRNTEAFF
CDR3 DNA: TGCAGCGTTGAAAGTAACCGTAACACTGAAGCTTTCTTT

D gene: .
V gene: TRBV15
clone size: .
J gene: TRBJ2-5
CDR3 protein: CATELARGSQYF
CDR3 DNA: TGTGCCACCGAGCTGGCGAGGGGGTCCCAGTACTTC

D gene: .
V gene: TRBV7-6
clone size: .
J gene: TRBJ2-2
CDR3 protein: CASSYTGELFF
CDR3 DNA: TGTGCCAGCAGCTACACCGGGGAGCTGTTTTTT

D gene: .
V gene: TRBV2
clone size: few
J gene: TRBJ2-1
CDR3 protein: CASSPGWSDYNEQFF
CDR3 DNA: TGTGCCAGCAGCCCCGGATGGAGTGACTACAATGAGCAGTTCTTC

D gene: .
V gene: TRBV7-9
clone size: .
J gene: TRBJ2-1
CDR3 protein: CASSSRTVSNEQFF
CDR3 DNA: TGTGCCAGCAGCTCGCGGACTGTCTCCAATGAGCAGTTCTTC

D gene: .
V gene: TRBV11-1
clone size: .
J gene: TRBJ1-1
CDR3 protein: CASSLGARTEAFF
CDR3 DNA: TGTGCCAGCAGCTTAGGGGCCAGGACTGAAGCTTTCTTT

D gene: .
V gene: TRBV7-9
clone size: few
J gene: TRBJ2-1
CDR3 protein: CASSTRPVNEQFF
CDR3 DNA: TGTGCCAGCAGCACCAGACCGGTCAATGAGCAGTTCTTC

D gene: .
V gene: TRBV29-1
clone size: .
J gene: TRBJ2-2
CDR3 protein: CSVGLLTNTGELFF
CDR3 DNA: TGCAGCGTAGGACTATTAACGAACACCGGGGAGCTGTTTTTT

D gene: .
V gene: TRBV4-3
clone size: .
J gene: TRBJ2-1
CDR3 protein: CASSQGTTGSTYNEQFF
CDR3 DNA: TGCGCCAGCAGCCAAGGTACAACAGGGTCGACCTACAATGAGCAGTTCTTC

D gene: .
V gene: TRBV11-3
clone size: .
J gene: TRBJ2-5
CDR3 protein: CASSPTRGYQETQYF
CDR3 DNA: TGTGCCAGCAGTCCTACCCGGGGTTACCAAGAGACCCAGTACTTC

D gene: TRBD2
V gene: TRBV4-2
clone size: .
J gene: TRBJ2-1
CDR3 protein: CASSQYTSGGYPYNEQFF
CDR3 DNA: TGTGCCAGCAGCCAGTATACTAGCGGGGGCTACCCCTACAATGAGCAGTTCTTC

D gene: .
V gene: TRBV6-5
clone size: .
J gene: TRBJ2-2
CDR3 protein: CASSYSTGELFF
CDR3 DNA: TGTGCCAGCAGTTACTCGACCGGGGAGCTGTTTTTT

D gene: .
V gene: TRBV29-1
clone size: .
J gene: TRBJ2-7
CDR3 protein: CSVTLLTAENPPYEQYF
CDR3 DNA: TGCAGCGTCACCCTCTTAACAGCAGAAAATCCTCCCTACGAGCAGTACTTC

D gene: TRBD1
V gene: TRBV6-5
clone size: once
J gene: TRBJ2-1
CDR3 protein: CASTVDRGTYNEQFF
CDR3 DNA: TGTGCCAGCACTGTGGACAGGGGGACCTACAATGAGCAGTTCTTC

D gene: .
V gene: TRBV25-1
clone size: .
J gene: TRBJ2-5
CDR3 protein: CASSEDPKVYQETQYF
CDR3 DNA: TGTGCCAGCAGTGAAGACCCAAAGGTATATCAAGAGACCCAGTACTTC

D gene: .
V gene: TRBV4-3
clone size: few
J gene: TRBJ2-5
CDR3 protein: CASSQGVASLGETQYF
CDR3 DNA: TGCGCCAGCAGCCAAGGGGTAGCGTCCCTCGGGGAGACCCAGTACTTC

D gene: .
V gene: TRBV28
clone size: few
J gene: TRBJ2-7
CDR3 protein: CASSWMQGEQYF
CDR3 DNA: TGTGCCAGCAGTTGGATGCAGGGCGAGCAGTACTTC

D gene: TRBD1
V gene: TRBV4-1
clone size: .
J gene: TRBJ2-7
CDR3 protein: CASSQAPGQGDEQYF
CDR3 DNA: TGCGCCAGCAGCCAAGCTCCGGGACAGGGAGACGAGCAGTACTTC

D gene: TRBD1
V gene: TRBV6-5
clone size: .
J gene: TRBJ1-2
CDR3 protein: CASSFPGGEDGYTF
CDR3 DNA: TGTGCCAGCAGTTTTCCAGGGGGTGAGGATGGCTACACCTTC

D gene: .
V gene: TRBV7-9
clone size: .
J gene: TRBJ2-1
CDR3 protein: CASTLPVGSPGSDEQFF
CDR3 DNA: TGTGCCAGCACCCTCCCAGTTGGTTCCCCGGGCTCGGATGAGCAGTTCTTC

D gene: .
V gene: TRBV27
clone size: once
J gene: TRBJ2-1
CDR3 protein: CASSNRPNEQFF
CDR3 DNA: TGTGCCAGCAGTAATCGGCCCAATGAGCAGTTCTTC

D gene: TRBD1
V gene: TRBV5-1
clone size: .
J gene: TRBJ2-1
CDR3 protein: CASSLAGGFDNEQFF
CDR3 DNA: TGCGCCAGCAGCTTGGCAGGGGGCTTTGACAATGAGCAGTTCTTC

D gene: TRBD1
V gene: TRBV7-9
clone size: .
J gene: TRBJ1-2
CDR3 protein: CASSFTGTAFHGYTF
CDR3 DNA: TGTGCCAGCAGTTTCACCGGGACAGCGTTCCATGGCTACACCTTC

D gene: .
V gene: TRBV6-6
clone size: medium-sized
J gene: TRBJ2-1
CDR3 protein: CASSPTGLEQFF
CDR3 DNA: TGTGCCAGCAGCCCTACGGGACTTGAGCAGTTCTTC

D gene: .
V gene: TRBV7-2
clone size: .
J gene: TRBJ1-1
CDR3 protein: CASSLGGGTEAFF
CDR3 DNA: TGTGCCAGCAGCTTAGGAGGGGGCACTGAAGCTTTCTTT

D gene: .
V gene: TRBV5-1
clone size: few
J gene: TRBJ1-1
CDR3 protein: CASSLGSEAFF
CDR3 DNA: TGCGCCAGCAGCTTGGGGTCTGAAGCTTTCTTT

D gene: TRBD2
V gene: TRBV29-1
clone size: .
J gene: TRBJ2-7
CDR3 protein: CSVVRLAGGYEQYF
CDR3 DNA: TGCAGCGTTGTACGGCTAGCGGGGGGATACGAGCAGTACTTC